These 16 T cell receptor beta chains were sequenced from one sample in a study of blood T cell repertoires in COVID-19 (dated by TCRdb to the early 2020s). To prepare the library, the immunoSEQ multiplex PCR assay was applied. TCRdb carries this immuneACCESS record with in-frame sequences only. Its versions omit some clonotypes, under half of them owing to an unresolved V gene in the studies checked, with the rest unexplained. The sample has over 150,000 clones on record, less than 90% of them singletons. The ten largest clonotypes hold more than 6.5% of the sample. The sample comprised PBMCs or T cells enriched from blood (not recorded which). These receptors were taken from a woman aged 45-60 years who had recovered from COVID-19.

The chain is built from TRBV11-2 and TRBJ1-5, with 9 bases matching TRBD1. The ends lost 0 bases at V and 2 bases at J; junction bases unmatched: 11. The CDR3 is 19 residues long. Germline assignment: CDR1 SGHAT and CDR2 FQNNGV. CDR3 sequence: CASSLERTGDLRGNQPQHF. DNA of the CDR3: TGTGCCAGCAGCTTAGAGCGGACAGGGGACTTACGGGGCAATCAGCCCCAGCATTTT.

The genes are TRBV6-6 and TRBJ2-1, with 8 bases aligning to TRBD2. Germline CDR1 is MNHNY and CDR2 is SVGAGI (reference sequence). V gave up 5 bases and J gave up 0 bases; unmatched junction bases: 3. This CDR3 spans 15 amino acids. This chain's CDR3 is CASSLAGSSYNEQFF. CDR3 in DNA: TGTGCCAGCAGTCTAGCGGGCAGCTCCTACAATGAGCAGTTCTTC.

The rearrangement uses TRBV3-1 (or the pseudogene TRBV3-2) and TRBJ1-2, with a possible D match to TRBD1 (5 bases). The CDR3 has 15 residues. The germline V gene encodes CDR1 LGHDT and CDR2 YNNKEL (reference sequence). The ends were cut back, 3 bases at V and 0 bases at J, with 11 bases in the middle. This chain's CDR3 is CASSQQGLANYGYTF. The CDR3 bases are TGTGCCAGCAGCCAGCAGGGTCTCGCTAACTATGGCTACACCTTC.

The chain joins TRBV7-2 to TRBJ2-2; possibly TRBD2 for D (6 bases). Germline loops: CDR1 SGHTA, CDR2 FQGNSA. CDR3 size: 13 residues. With 3 bases removed from V and 10 bases from J, the gap between germline ends came to 12 bases. This CDR3 is CASSFVWREELFF. DNA for the CDR3: TGTGCCAGCAGCTTCGTCTGGAGGGAGGAGCTGTTTTTT. Supplemented by reference TRBV7-2 and TRBJ2-2, the full variable domain reads GAGVSQSPSNKVTEKGKDVELRCDPISGHTALYWYRQSLGQGLEFLIYFQGNSAPDKSGLPSDRFSAERTGGSVSTLTIQRTQQEDSAVYLCASSFVWREELFFGEGSRLTVL.

The V and J genes are TRBV2 and TRBJ2-5; 7 bases align to TRBD1. Germline loops: CDR1 SNHLY, CDR2 FYNNEI. J gave up 6 bases and V 4 bases, and 8 bases lay outside the gene matches. The CDR3 sequence is 14 residues long. CDR3 nucleotide sequence: TGTGCCAGCAGTGGGGACAGTTTCGGGAAGACCCAGTACTTC. Protein sequence: CASSGDSFGKTQYF.

The rearrangement joins TRBV2 to TRBJ2-5; D ambiguous. V was clipped by 0 bases and J by 3 bases, with 11 bases between them. Germline V gene lookup returns CDR1 SNHLY and CDR2 FYNNEI. The CDR3 extends over 15 amino acids. In nucleotides, the CDR3 is TGTGCCAGCAGTGAAGCGACTTACTTGAAAGAGACCCAGTACTTC. Protein product: CASSEATYLKETQYF.

The gene calls are TRBV5-1 and TRBJ2-7; TRBD2 matches at 11 bases. Germline V gene data show CDR1 as SGHRS and CDR2 as YFSETQ. Trimming at V came to 4 bases and at J to 0 bases, leaving 3 bases not matched to a gene. The CDR3 contains 15 residues. The CDR3 spells CASSLGLAASYEQYF. In DNA form, the CDR3 reads TGCGCCAGCAGCCTGGGACTAGCGGCCTCCTACGAGCAGTACTTC.

CDR3 amino acids: CASSQEERTGNEQYF. The CDR3, as DNA: TGCGCCAGCAGCCAAGAGGAAAGGACAGGGAACGAGCAGTACTTC. The V gene is TRBV4-3, the J gene TRBJ2-7; 8 bases align to TRBD1. Per the germline V gene, CDR1 is LGHNA and CDR2 is YSLEER. V lost 0 bases, J lost 5 bases, and 6 bases stayed unmatched. The CDR3 has 15 amino acids.

This chain joins TRBV12-3 or TRBV12-4 and TRBJ1-3; TRBD1 is a possible D gene (5 bases). This CDR3 is 13 amino acids long. Deletions cut 7 bases from V and 5 bases from J, with 12 bases between. The CDR3 DNA reads TGTGCCAGCACCAATGTGGGGCGAAACACCATATATTTT. Its protein is CASTNVGRNTIYF.

This chain uses TRBV29-1 with TRBJ1-2, with D maybe TRBD1 (5 bases). Trimming left V 5 bases short and J 7 bases short, with 14 bases between. The CDR3 extends over 12 amino acids. In germline, CDR1 is SQVTM, CDR2 ANQGSEA. Here the CDR3 reads CSVSDKGPGYTF. In DNA form, the CDR3 reads TGCAGCGTTTCGGACAAGGGCCCTGGCTACACCTTC.

V usage is TRBV3-1 (or the pseudogene TRBV3-2) and J usage is TRBJ1-4; TRBD1 matches at 7 bases. Trimming took 4 bases from V and 6 from J; bases not matched to a gene: 8. This CDR3 is built from 15 residues. Germline assignment: CDR1 LGHDT and CDR2 YNNKEL (reference sequence). The CDR3 loop is CASSRQGVGDEKLFF. The CDR3 DNA reads as TGTGCCAGCAGCCGTCAGGGGGTGGGGGATGAAAAACTGTTTTTT.

V is TRBV11-2 and J is TRBJ2-1, with D tentatively TRBD2 (6 bases). The CDR3 is made up of 16 amino acids. Germline V CDR1 and CDR2: SGHAT, FQNNGV. V gave up 0 bases and J gave up 5 bases, with 14 bases separating them. DNA of the CDR3: TGTGCCAGCAGCTTAGATCTGGGGAGGTTGGACAATGAGCAGTTCTTC. Translating gives CASSLDLGRLDNEQFF. The variable domain in full, completed from reference TRBV11-2 and TRBJ2-1, reads EAGVAQSPRYKIIEKRQSVAFWCNPISGHATLYWYQQILGQGPKLLIQFQNNGVVDDSQLPKDRFSAERLKGVDSTLKIQPAKLEDSAVYLCASSLDLGRLDNEQFFGPGTRLTVL.

The rearrangement links TRBV27 to TRBJ2-2; D gene unclear. V dropped 5 bases and J dropped 0 bases, with 10 bases sitting between them. From germline, CDR1 is MNHEY and CDR2 SMNVEV (reference sequence). The CDR3 is 15 amino acids. This chain's CDR3 is CASSRWAANTGELFF. The CDR3 DNA is TGTGCCAGCAGTAGGTGGGCTGCGAACACCGGGGAGCTGTTTTTT.

The V gene is TRBV30, the J gene TRBJ2-4, with D possibly matching TRBD2 (5 bases). The CDR3 extends over 13 amino acids. The germline V and J ends were trimmed by 2 bases and 3 bases, with 8 bases remaining between them. Looked up from germline, CDR1 is GTSNPN and CDR2 is SVGIG (reference sequence). CDR3 in amino acids: CAWSRGRKNIQYF. CDR3 in DNA: TGTGCCTGGAGTCGAGGGCGCAAAAACATTCAGTACTTC. The full variable domain, its missing parts supplied by reference TRBV30 and TRBJ2-4, is SQTIHQWPATLVQPVGSPLSLECTVEGTSNPNLYWYRQAAGRGLQLLFYSVGIGQISSEVPQNLSASRPQDRQFILSSKKLLLSDSGFYLCAWSRGRKNIQYFGAGTRLSVL.

This chain connects TRBV18 to TRBJ1-1; D uncertain. Trimming cost V 4 bases and J 2 bases, with 8 bases left between them. CDR1 and CDR2 (germline): KGHSH, LQKENI. CDR3 length equals 13 residues. The CDR3 sequence is CASSRSGNTEAFF. CDR3 nucleotide sequence: TGTGCCAGCTCACGTTCGGGAAACACTGAAGCTTTCTTT.

The chain has TRBV5-4 and TRBJ2-1; a possible D gene is TRBD1 (6 bases). Germline V CDR1 and CDR2: SGHNT, YYREEE (reference sequence). Trimming stripped 0 bases from V and 6 bases from J, with 13 bases between. The CDR3 consists of 15 residues. This CDR3 is CASSLVRGNSNEQFF. The CDR3 DNA follows: TGTGCCAGCAGCTTGGTCAGGGGAAATAGCAATGAGCAGTTCTTC.